This TCR beta chain came from a study of T cell responses to AZD1222 COVID-19 vaccine. This CDR3 has 12 amino acids. Germline V lookup: CDR1 SGHTA, CDR2 FQGNSA. Trimming removed 4 bases at V and 4 bases at J, with 8 bases between. Whole-study results and caveats: Increased Spike-specific TCR breadth and depth were observed after two AZD1222 doses.

The data were produced by immunoSEQ multiplex PCR, yet TCRdb's version contains in-frame clones alone and is incomplete. Among about 180,000 clones listed, more than 80% were seen once. A remark on this clone: Its antigen is unknown.

The V and J genes are TRBV7-2 and TRBJ2-7; D call uncertain. This sequence originates from an adult who received the MenACWY meningococcal vaccine as a control. The specimen was peripheral blood, collected 28 days after the second dose of the MenACWY control vaccine. Here the CDR3 DNA reads TGTGCCAGCAGCTCCGCTCCATACGAGCAGTACTTC. Residues: CASSSAPYEQYF. The full variable domain, completed using reference TRBV7-2 and TRBJ2-7, is GAGVSQSPSNKVTEKGKDVELRCDPISGHTALYWYRQSLGQGLEFLIYFQGNSAPDKSGLPSDRFSAERTGGSVSTLTIQRTQQEDSAVYLCASSSAPYEQYFGPGTRLTVT.